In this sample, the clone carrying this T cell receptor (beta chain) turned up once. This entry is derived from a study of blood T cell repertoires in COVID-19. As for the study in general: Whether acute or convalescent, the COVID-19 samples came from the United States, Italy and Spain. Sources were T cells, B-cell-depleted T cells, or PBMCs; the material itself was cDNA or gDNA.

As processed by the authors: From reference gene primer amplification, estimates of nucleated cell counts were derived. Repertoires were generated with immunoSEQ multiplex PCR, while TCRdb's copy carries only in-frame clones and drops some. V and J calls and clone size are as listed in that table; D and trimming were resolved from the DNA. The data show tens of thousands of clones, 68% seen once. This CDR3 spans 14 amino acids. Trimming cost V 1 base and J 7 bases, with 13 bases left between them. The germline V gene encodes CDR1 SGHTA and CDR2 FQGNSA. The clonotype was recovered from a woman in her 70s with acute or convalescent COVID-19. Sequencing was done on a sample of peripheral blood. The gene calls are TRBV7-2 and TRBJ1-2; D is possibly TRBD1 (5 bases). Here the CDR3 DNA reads TGTGCCAGCAGCTTAGGAACAGGAAGAGGTGGCTACACCTTC. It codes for CASSLGTGRGGYTF.